This entry lists 11 T cell receptor beta chains sequenced from one sample in a study of lung T cells in sarcoidosis with Löfgren's syndrome. TCRdb processed the reads anew with MiXCR; each CDR3 protein has one entry. The data contain some 65,000 distinct CDR3 sequences, approximately 21% of them seen just once; the ten biggest clones take up about 2.5%. The material sequenced was CD4+ T cells from PBMCs. The receptors originated from a human donor with sarcoidosis (Löfgren's syndrome or another form), or a control subject (not recorded which).

This clonotype was recorded a few times. The chain links TRBV5-1 to TRBJ1-3; no firm D call. The germline V gene encodes CDR1 SGHRS and CDR2 YFSETQ. The ends were cut back, 7 bases at V and 0 bases at J, with 11 bases in the middle. The CDR3 is 14 amino acids. The CDR3 loop is CASREQDSGNTIYF. As DNA, the CDR3 is TGCGCCAGCCGTGAGCAGGACTCTGGAAACACCATATATTTT.

CDR3 in amino acids: CASSPSGTGGRNEQFF. In nucleotides, the CDR3 is TGCGCCAGCAGCCCCTCCGGGACAGGGGGGCGCAATGAGCAGTTCTTC. The gene calls are TRBV4-1 and TRBJ2-1; 11 bases agree with TRBD1. In germline, CDR1 is MGHRA, CDR2 YSYEKL. This CDR3 contains 16 residues. V was clipped by 4 bases and J by 6 bases; unmatched bases: 8.

This clonotype was detected ten times or more. J is TRBJ2-1 and V is TRBV7-2; D might be TRBD1 or TRBD2, each matching 5 bases. V was shortened by 3 bases and J by 6 bases, with 12 bases between the two germline ends. In germline, CDR1 is SGHTA, CDR2 FQGNSA. The CDR3 has 14 amino acids. CDR3 sequence: CASSFWDQGNEQFF. The DNA of the CDR3 is TGTGCCAGCAGCTTTTGGGACCAGGGCAATGAGCAGTTCTTC.

This clonotype was recorded many times. The CDR3 loop reads CASSPTGVESGYTF. The CDR3 DNA follows: TGCGCCAGCAGCCCGACAGGGGTCGAGTCTGGCTACACCTTC. This chain links TRBV4-1 with TRBJ1-2, with 8 bases fitting TRBD1. The CDR3 totals 14 residues. From germline, CDR1 is MGHRA and CDR2 YSYEKL. The trim removed 4 bases at V and 7 bases at J, leaving 8 bases unmatched.

This clonotype came up a few times. V is TRBV3-1 and J is TRBJ2-1; 9 bases match TRBD2. Germline CDR1 and CDR2: LGHDT and YNNKEL (reference sequence). V dropped 3 bases and J dropped 7; count of bases not matched to a gene: 16. The CDR3 length is 18 residues. The CDR3 sequence is CASSHGSHGWLAGNEQFF. The CDR3 nucleotides read TGTGCCAGCAGCCATGGCAGCCATGGGTGGCTAGCGGGAAATGAGCAGTTCTTC.

The rearrangement uses TRBV20-1 and TRBJ2-3, with D possibly being TRBD1 or TRBD2 (5 bases each). This CDR3 comprises 14 residues. Germline V gene data show CDR1 as DFQATT and CDR2 as SNEGSKA (reference sequence). Trimming pared 4 bases from V and 3 bases from J, leaving 14 bases between. CDR3 residues: CSAIGGGSTDTQYF. The CDR3 DNA sequence: TGCAGTGCTATCGGTGGGGGTAGTACAGATACGCAGTATTTT.

To note about this clonotype: Lacking the conserved final phenylalanine or tryptophan, this CDR3 likely reflects a read error. The chain has TRBV4-1 and TRBJ2-5; 11 nucleotides agree with TRBD2. This CDR3 region has 16 residues. Germline CDR1 MGHRA, CDR2 YSYEKL. The ends lost 0 bases at V and 5 bases at J; junction bases unmatched: 5. CDR3 region: CASSQDLAGGRETQYL. The CDR3 bases are TGCGCCAGCAGCCAAGACTTAGCGGGGGGGCGCGAGACCCAGTACCTC.

Ten or more counts support this clonotype. The chain couples TRBV28 to TRBJ2-3; D is perhaps TRBD1 (5 bases). With 3 bases removed from V and 8 bases from J, the gap between germline ends came to 18 bases. The germline V gene has CDR1 MDHEN and CDR2 SYDVKM. CDR3 length: 15 amino acids. The CDR3 sequence is CASSFRARGRGTQYF. CDR3 DNA sequence: TGTGCCAGCAGTTTTAGGGCCCGCGGTAGGGGTACGCAGTATTTT.

This clonotype was seen many times. The chain has TRBV15 and TRBJ1-1, with 8 bases identical to TRBD1. This CDR3 contains 14 residues. V was clipped by 7 bases and J by 6 bases; unmatched bases: 10. CDR1 and CDR2 from the germline V gene are LNHNV and YYDKDF (reference sequence). CDR3 sequence: CATTQGAGRAEAFF. The CDR3 DNA reads as TGTGCCACCACCCAGGGGGCGGGGAGGGCTGAAGCTTTCTTT.

About this clonotype: A much larger clone lies one base from this, so it may be a read error. The chain links TRBV11-1 to TRBJ1-1; no clear D gene. This CDR3 region has 13 residues. V shed 5 bases and J shed 1 base, with 8 bases lying between them. Germline CDR1 SGHAT, CDR2 FQDESV (reference sequence). CDR3 bases: TGTGCCAGCAGCATATCAGGGAACACTGAAGCTTTCTTT. Its protein is CASSISGNTEAFF.

In this sample, this clonotype turned up many times. The chain recombines TRBV6-1 with TRBJ1-1; 7 nucleotides line up with TRBD1. With 8 bases clipped from V and 0 bases from J, the junction kept 6 bases outside the gene matches. Germline V gene sequence: CDR1 MNHNS, CDR2 SASEGT. The CDR3 spans 14 residues. The CDR3 nucleotides read TGTGCCAGCTATCTCGGGACAGTGAACACTGAAGCTTTCTTT. It specifies CASYLGTVNTEAFF.